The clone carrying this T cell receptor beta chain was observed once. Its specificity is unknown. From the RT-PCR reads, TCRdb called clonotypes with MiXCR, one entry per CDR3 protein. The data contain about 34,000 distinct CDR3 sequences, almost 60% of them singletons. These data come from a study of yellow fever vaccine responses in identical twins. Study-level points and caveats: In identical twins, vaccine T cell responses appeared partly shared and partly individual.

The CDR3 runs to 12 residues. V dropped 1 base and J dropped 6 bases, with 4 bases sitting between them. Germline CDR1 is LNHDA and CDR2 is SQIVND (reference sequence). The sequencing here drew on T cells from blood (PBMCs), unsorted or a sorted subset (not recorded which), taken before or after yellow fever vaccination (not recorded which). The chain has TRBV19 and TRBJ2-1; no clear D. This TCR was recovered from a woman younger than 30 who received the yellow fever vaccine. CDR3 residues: CASSIVSNEQFF. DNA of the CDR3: TGTGCCAGTAGTATAGTCAGCAATGAGCAGTTCTTC. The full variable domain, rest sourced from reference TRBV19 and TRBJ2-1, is DGGITQSPKYLFRKEGQNVTLSCEQNLNHDAMYWYRQDPGQGLRLIYYSQIVNDFQKGDIAEGYSVSREKKESFPLTVTSAQKNPTAFYLCASSIVSNEQFFGPGTRLTVL.